Following are 32 T cell receptor beta chains from one sample sequenced in a study of cytomegalovirus exposure and HLA in healthy donors. PCR employed 60 Vbeta and 13 Jbeta primers. Assay used: immunoSEQ multiplex PCR; TCRdb lists only in-frame clones, some missing. There are under 200,000 clones in the sample; roughly 79% occur only once, and less than 2% lies in the top ten. The sample was PBMCs. The receptors come from a young man in good health and CMV-seronegative.

This clone occurred many times. The rearrangement uses TRBV10-3 and TRBJ1-1; 8 bases line up with TRBD1. The V gene's germline CDR1 is ENHRY and CDR2 SYGVKD. The CDR3 covers 12 residues. V shed 11 bases and J 1 base; nucleotides not matched to a gene: 3. The CDR3 sequence: CASDRGNTEAFF. CDR3 coding DNA: TGTGCCTCTGACAGGGGGAACACTGAAGCTTTCTTT.

This chain joins TRBV12-5 and TRBJ1-1, with D maybe TRBD1 (5 bases). The length of the CDR3 is 14 residues. The germline V gene has CDR1 LGHNT and CDR2 FRNRAP. Between the trimmed V and J ends, which lost 6 bases and 1 base, there was a span of 12 bases. CDR3 sequence: CASGPSGGNTEAFF. For the CDR3, the DNA is TGTGCTAGTGGCCCATCGGGGGGGAACACTGAAGCTTTCTTT.

This rearrangement joins TRBV6-1 to TRBJ2-3; tentatively, D is TRBD1 (6 bases). The CDR3 has 14 residues. Germline V gene sequence: CDR1 MNHNS, CDR2 SASEGT. Trimming took 3 bases from V and 6 from J, leaving 13 bases between them. In nucleotides, the CDR3 is TGTGCCAGCAGTGAGGGCAGGGGTTTGGATACGCAGTATTTT. It is translated as CASSEGRGLDTQYF.

In DNA form, the CDR3 reads TGTGCCAGCAGTTACCTAAGGGGCTGGGGGGACCAGCAGTACTTC. It codes for CASSYLRGWGDQQYF. The genes are TRBV27 and TRBJ2-7; the D gene is possibly TRBD2 (6 bases). Looked up from germline, CDR1 is MNHEY and CDR2 is SMNVEV (reference sequence). V gave up 4 bases and J gave up 8 bases, with 21 bases separating them. CDR3 size: 15 residues.

J is TRBJ1-5 and V is TRBV21-1; the table's D gene call, TRBD1, was not cross checked with the DNA. TRBV21-1 is a pseudogene locus. CDR3 length equals 20 residues. The CDR3 region has the DNA TGTGCCAGCAGCGAAAAAGGGTCCAGAACAGGGGAAGGGAGCAATCAGCCCCAGCATTTT. Protein product: CASSEKGSRTGEGSNQPQHF.

The chain is built from TRBV10-3 and TRBJ2-7; 12 bases are a match to TRBD2. J was trimmed by 6 bases and V by 6 bases; bases with no gene match: 9. CDR1 is ENHRY, CDR2 SYGVKD, per germline. CDR3 length: 15 amino acids. This CDR3 reads CAIRTRLAGVLEQYF. For the CDR3, the DNA is TGTGCCATCAGAACACGACTAGCGGGAGTTCTCGAGCAGTACTTC.

The V gene is TRBV2, the J gene TRBJ2-1, with unresolved D. Germline CDR1 SNHLY, CDR2 FYNNEI. Trimming pared 6 bases from V and 4 bases from J, leaving 7 bases between. This CDR3 has 12 amino acids. The CDR3: CASRGSYNEQFF. In DNA form, the CDR3 reads TGTGCCAGCAGGGGCAGTTACAATGAGCAGTTCTTC.

This chain uses TRBV6-6 with TRBJ1-2; D is possibly TRBD1 (6 bases). Trimming stripped 4 bases from V and 5 bases from J, with 17 bases between. Germline values: CDR1 MNHNY, CDR2 SVGAGI (reference sequence). This CDR3 comprises 15 residues. The CDR3 region has the DNA TGTGCCAGCAGTTTTTCCGGGGGCGGGGGGTATGGCTACACCTTC. Translating gives CASSFSGGGGYGYTF.

The genes are TRBV30 and TRBJ1-1; perhaps TRBD1 as D (5 bases). V lost 2 bases, J lost 2 bases, and 15 bases lay in between. The CDR3 has 15 amino acids. CDR1 is GTSNPN, CDR2 SVGIG, per germline (reference sequence). CDR3 residues: CAWSSWQGINTEAFF. CDR3 nucleotide sequence: TGTGCCTGGAGTTCGTGGCAGGGCATAAACACTGAAGCTTTCTTT.

This clone was detected only a few times. This chain joins TRBV10-1 and TRBJ1-5; the D gene is possibly TRBD1 (6 bases). The CDR3 contains 14 residues. Germline assignment: CDR1 WNHNN and CDR2 SYGVQD (reference sequence). Trimming removed 6 bases at V and 4 bases at J, with 13 bases between. CDR3 protein: CASRDGQPNQPQHF. CDR3 nucleotide sequence: TGCGCCAGCAGGGACGGACAGCCGAATCAGCCCCAGCATTTT.

J is TRBJ2-3 and V is TRBV28; tentatively, D is TRBD1 (5 bases). The CDR3 contains 13 residues. The germline V and J ends were trimmed by 5 bases and 7 bases, with 13 bases remaining between them. CDR1 and CDR2 (germline): MDHEN, SYDVKM. The CDR3 protein is CASSPRTPNTQYF. CDR3 bases: TGTGCCAGCAGTCCCAGGACACCCAATACGCAGTATTTT.

The V call is TRBV19, the J call TRBJ1-1; 7 bases are shared with TRBD1. CDR3 size: 15 residues. V was pared by 4 bases and J by 0 bases, with 5 bases of the junction left unmatched. CDR1 LNHDA and CDR2 SQIVND come from the germline V gene (reference sequence). The CDR3 DNA reads TGTGCCAGTAGTACCCACAGGGGACTGAACACTGAAGCTTTCTTT. It yields the protein CASSTHRGLNTEAFF.

The V and J genes are TRBV9 and TRBJ2-7; 11 bases agree with TRBD1. V was clipped by 4 bases and J by 6 bases; unmatched bases: 9. CDR3 length equals 15 residues. From germline, CDR1 is SGDLS and CDR2 YYNGEE. The CDR3: CASSPKDRGRVEQYF. CDR3 nucleotides: TGTGCCAGCAGCCCCAAGGACAGGGGGCGGGTCGAGCAGTACTTC. Using reference TRBV9 and TRBJ2-7 for the parts outside the CDR3, the full variable domain is DSGVTQTPKHLITATGQRVTLRCSPRSGDLSVYWYQQSLDQGLQFLIQYYNGEERAKGNILERFSAQQFPDLHSELNLSSLELGDSALYFCASSPKDRGRVEQYFGPGTRLTVT.

CDR3 coding DNA: TGTGCCAGCAGTCGACATCAGGGTGAATATGGCTACACCTTC. Amino acid sequence: CASSRHQGEYGYTF. V is TRBV28 and J is TRBJ1-2, with TRBD1 as a possible D gene (5 bases). V lost 5 bases and J lost 5, with 15 bases in between. Per germline, CDR1 MDHEN and CDR2 SYDVKM. CDR3 length: 14 amino acids.

The rearrangement uses TRBV5-1 and TRBJ2-1, with 9 nucleotides matching TRBD2. V lost 5 bases, J lost 0 bases, and 6 bases stayed unmatched. CDR1 is SGHRS, CDR2 YFSETQ, per germline. The CDR3 has 16 residues. The CDR3 region is CASSIDSGSSYNEQFF. The CDR3 DNA is TGCGCCAGCAGTATTGATAGCGGGAGCTCCTACAATGAGCAGTTCTTC.

This clone was counted between two and nine times. The chain combines TRBV5-1 with TRBJ2-7, with 11 positions matching TRBD1. Germline lookup yields CDR1 SGHRS and CDR2 YFSETQ. V lost 6 bases, J lost 4 bases, and 9 bases stayed unmatched. The CDR3 covers 15 residues. CDR3 DNA: TGCGCCAGCAAAACCGGGACAGGGGGTTCTTACGAGCAGTACTTC. As protein: CASKTGTGGSYEQYF.

The V gene is TRBV2, the J gene TRBJ1-5; no clear D. The germline CDR1 and CDR2 sequences are SNHLY and FYNNEI. Trimming took 3 bases from V and 5 from J, leaving 14 bases between them. This CDR3 region has 15 residues. The CDR3 region is CASSDASTSYQPQHF. DNA for the CDR3: TGTGCCAGCAGTGACGCTTCGACAAGCTATCAGCCCCAGCATTTT. The complete variable domain, with remaining parts taken from reference TRBV2 and TRBJ1-5, reads EPEVTQTPSHQVTQMGQEVILRCVPISNHLYFYWYRQILGQKVEFLVSFYNNEISEKSEIFDDQFSVERPDGSNFTLKIRSTKLEDSAMYFCASSDASTSYQPQHFGDGTRLSIL.

The J gene is TRBJ2-6, the V gene TRBV6-1, with TRBD2 matching 7 bases. Trimming removed 2 bases from V and 17 bases from J; junction bases left unmatched: 9. Germline V lookup: CDR1 MNHNS, CDR2 SASEGT. The CDR3 has 13 residues. The DNA of the CDR3 is TGTGCCAGCAGTGAAAATGGGGGGGTAGTAATGACTTTC. Protein: CASSENGGVVMTF.

This chain connects TRBV18 to TRBJ1-2; 9 nucleotides align to TRBD1. Germline CDR1 reads KGHSH; CDR2 reads LQKENI. Germline trimming cut 3 bases from V and 2 bases from J; bases unmatched to any gene: 4. The CDR3 consists of 15 residues. In nucleotides, the CDR3 is TGTGCCAGCTCACCGCGGGACAGGGAGAACTATGGCTACACCTTC. This encodes CASSPRDRENYGYTF.

The V call is TRBV2, the J call TRBJ1-2, with D tentatively TRBD1 (5 bases). This CDR3 is built from 17 residues. V lost 7 bases to trimming and J lost 3 bases, with 24 bases between them. The germline V gene has CDR1 SNHLY and CDR2 FYNNEI. The CDR3 DNA follows: TGTGCCAGCACTGTGGACTGGGGGGGGGTGGAAGACTATGGCTACACCTTC. Protein: CASTVDWGGVEDYGYTF.

The chain combines TRBV6-6 with TRBJ2-1; TRBD2 matches at 11 bases. Germline CDR1 and CDR2: MNHNY and SVGAGI (reference sequence). The trim removed 3 bases at V and 7 bases at J, leaving 5 bases unmatched. This CDR3 region has 15 residues. CDR3 sequence: CASSYRLAGSNEQFF. For the CDR3, the DNA is TGTGCCAGCAGTTATCGACTAGCGGGATCAAATGAGCAGTTCTTC.

The chain employs TRBV13 and TRBJ2-1; 8 positions match TRBD2. The CDR3 is 19 residues long. V trimming: 4 bases; J trimming: 2 bases; junction bases outside the gene matches: 16. In germline, CDR1 is PRHDT, CDR2 FYEKMQ (reference sequence). The CDR3 here is CASSSQRGPYNLAYNEQFF. Here the CDR3 DNA reads TGTGCCAGCAGCTCCCAGCGGGGGCCCTATAACTTGGCCTACAATGAGCAGTTCTTC.

The genes are TRBV6-1 and TRBJ2-3; TRBD2 matches 11 bases. The CDR3 sequence is 14 residues long. The germline V gene encodes CDR1 MNHNS and CDR2 SASEGT. Trimming took 7 bases from V and 6 from J; bases not matched to a gene: 6. For the CDR3, the DNA is TGTGCCAGCACGTTGGCTAGCGGGGGGGATACGCAGTATTTT. Its translation: CASTLASGGDTQYF.

The gene calls are TRBV28 and TRBJ1-1, with a tentative D call TRBD1 (6 bases). V lost 6 bases and J lost 0, with 14 bases in between. The CDR3 runs 15 residues. CDR1 is MDHEN, CDR2 SYDVKM, per germline. The DNA for the CDR3 is TGTGCCAGCAGGGATTCGGACAGATTGAACACTGAAGCTTTCTTT. It codes for CASRDSDRLNTEAFF.

The chain recombines TRBV4-2 with TRBJ1-2, with D perhaps TRBD1 (6 bases). The CDR3 is 15 amino acids. Germline CDR1 is LGHNA and CDR2 is YNFKEQ. Trimming cost V 1 base and J 10 bases, with 19 bases left between them. The CDR3 nucleotides read TGTGCCAGCAGCCAAGTCCGGGGGGGCCGCCCGGACTACACCTTC. This codes for CASSQVRGGRPDYTF.

This sequence joins TRBV27 and TRBJ2-7, with no clear D. CDR3 size: 10 residues. V lost 8 bases, J lost 4 bases, and 6 bases lay in between. From germline, CDR1 is MNHEY and CDR2 SMNVEV (reference sequence). This CDR3 is CASGKYEQYF. CDR3 nucleotides: TGTGCCAGCGGCAAATACGAGCAGTACTTC.

The chain employs TRBV2 and TRBJ1-5; D gene unclear. The V end was cut by 1 base, the J end by 9 bases, with 16 bases between. In germline, CDR1 is SNHLY, CDR2 FYNNEI. This CDR3 is built from 15 residues. CDR3 amino acids: CASSEGTEGFRPQHF. For the CDR3, the DNA is TGTGCCAGCAGTGAAGGAACGGAGGGTTTTAGGCCCCAGCATTTT.

The genes are TRBV28 and TRBJ1-6; possible D gene TRBD1, 5 bases. This CDR3 comprises 14 residues. V dropped 8 bases and J dropped 3 bases, with 11 bases sitting between them. The germline CDR1 and CDR2 sequences are MDHEN and SYDVKM. CDR3 DNA: TGTGCCAGCCAGGGACTTAGCTATAATTCACCCCTCCACTTT. Amino acids: CASQGLSYNSPLHF.

This clone was picked up a small number of times. CDR3 DNA sequence: TGTGCCAGCAGTCCCGGGGGACTCTACGAGCAGTACTTC. This sequence encodes CASSPGGLYEQYF. This chain uses TRBV6-6 with TRBJ2-7, with D perhaps matching TRBD2 (6 bases). Germline CDR1 reads MNHNY; CDR2 reads SVGAGI (reference sequence). Trimming removed 5 bases at V and 3 bases at J, with 11 bases between. The CDR3 runs to 13 residues.

V gene TRBV27 combines with J gene TRBJ2-6; TRBD1 agrees at 8 bases. Germline CDR1 reads MNHEY; CDR2 reads SMNVEV (reference sequence). The CDR3 sequence is 20 residues long. The V and J ends lost 7 bases and 0 bases, in that order; junction bases with no gene match: 17. Written as DNA, the CDR3 is TGTGCCAGCAACCCAACTCGACAGGGGTTGCTACGCTCTGGGGCCAACGTCCTGACTTTC. Its protein product is CASNPTRQGLLRSGANVLTF.

In DNA form, the CDR3 reads TGCGCCAGCAGCCCTGGACAGAGCTCCTACAATGAGCAGTTCTTC. Translating it yields CASSPGQSSYNEQFF. This chain connects TRBV5-1 to TRBJ2-1, with D possibly being TRBD1 (6 bases). The V end lost 4 bases, the J end lost 0 bases, and 11 bases lay between the germline ends. The germline V gene encodes CDR1 SGHRS and CDR2 YFSETQ. The CDR3 spans 15 residues.

The J gene is TRBJ2-7, the V gene TRBV7-9, with D tentatively TRBD1 (6 bases). The V and J ends lost 5 bases and 2 bases respectively, with 13 bases between them. The CDR3 extends over 14 amino acids. The germline V gene has CDR1 SEHNR and CDR2 FQNEAQ (reference sequence). The DNA of the CDR3 is TGTGCCAGCAGCACAACGGACAGAGCCTACGAGCAGTACTTC. Its protein product is CASSTTDRAYEQYF.